Listed here are 26 T cell receptor beta chains from one sample, sequenced in a study of cytotoxic CD8 clonotypes in ibrutinib-treated CLL. The data were produced by immunoSEQ multiplex PCR, yet TCRdb's version contains in-frame clones alone and is incomplete. The data show 270,000 or so clones, 65% to 85% seen once. Sequences were derived from PBMCs, sampled at disease progression, from a patient treated with ibrutinib. The receptors originated from a human donor with chronic lymphocytic leukemia.

V and J are TRBV5-1 and TRBJ1-2; a weak D match, TRBD1 (5 bases). The CDR3 has 13 amino acids. The germline gives CDR1 SGHRS, CDR2 YFSETQ. V was clipped by 7 bases and J by 0 bases, with 10 bases between them. CDR3 in amino acids: CASAPGANYGYTF. CDR3 sequence (DNA): TGCGCCAGCGCTCCGGGGGCTAACTATGGCTACACCTTC.

The chain uses TRBV7-9 and TRBJ1-3; TRBD1 matches at 8 bases. CDR3 length: 16 amino acids. After removal of 1 base from V and 2 bases from J, the junction contained 4 bases not matched to a gene. Germline CDR1 SEHNR, CDR2 FQNEAQ (reference sequence). CDR3 sequence reads: CASSLGPTGAGNTIYF. DNA of the CDR3: TGTGCCAGCAGCTTAGGACCGACAGGGGCTGGAAACACCATATATTTT.

At least ten counts were recorded for this clone. Within the sample, other DNA sequences also encode this same CDR3. The rearrangement uses TRBV9 and TRBJ1-2, with D possibly being TRBD1 (6 bases). V was trimmed by 0 bases and J by 8 bases, leaving 17 bases between them. Germline V lookup: CDR1 SGDLS, CDR2 YYNGEE. The CDR3 has 15 amino acids. CDR3 residues: CASSVATTGHRGYTF. The CDR3 DNA is TGTGCCAGCAGCGTAGCCACTACAGGGCATCGAGGCTACACCTTC.

This chain joins TRBV10-3 and TRBJ2-7; 9 bases align to TRBD1. The CDR3 runs to 14 residues. V gave up 7 bases and J gave up 0 bases; unmatched junction bases: 4. Per germline, CDR1 ENHRY and CDR2 SYGVKD. The chain's CDR3 is CAIKGTGSSYEQYF. The CDR3 DNA reads TGTGCCATCAAAGGGACAGGGAGCTCCTACGAGCAGTACTTC.

The J gene is TRBJ2-4, the V gene TRBV5-4, with D maybe TRBD1 (6 bases). CDR1 SGHNT and CDR2 YYREEE come from the germline V gene (reference sequence). The CDR3 has 17 amino acids. V dropped 5 bases and J dropped 3 bases, with 21 bases sitting between them. The CDR3 sequence is CASSTLGRGWDKNIQYF. CDR3 nucleotides: TGTGCCAGCAGTACACTAGGCAGGGGTTGGGACAAAAACATTCAGTACTTC.

The gene calls are TRBV5-5 and TRBJ1-2; D remains unclear. The germline V gene encodes CDR1 SGHKS and CDR2 YYEKEE (reference sequence). V was pared by 0 bases and J by 0 bases, with 9 bases between. The CDR3 covers 15 residues. This CDR3 is CASSLGPDTNYGYTF. DNA of the CDR3: TGTGCCAGCAGCTTGGGGCCAGATACTAACTATGGCTACACCTTC.

This chain connects TRBV6-6 to TRBJ1-6; 9 bases line up with TRBD1. The J segment lost 9 bases and the V segment lost 6 bases, leaving 9 bases of the junction unmatched. The CDR3 spans 15 residues. From germline, CDR1 is MNHNY and CDR2 SVGAGI (reference sequence). The CDR3 DNA reads TGTGCCAGCAGCCGAACGGGACAGGGTGGTTCACCCCTCCACTTT. It encodes CASSRTGQGGSPLHF.

The J gene is TRBJ2-5, the V gene TRBV5-1, with 12 bases aligning to TRBD2. From germline, CDR1 is SGHRS and CDR2 YFSETQ. CDR3 length: 15 residues. Losses at the gene ends were 1 base for V and 5 bases for J; bases not matched to a gene: 3. In DNA form, the CDR3 reads TGCGCCAGCAGCTTGACCGGGACTAGCGGGGAGACCCAGTACTTC. This codes for CASSLTGTSGETQYF.

This rearrangement joins TRBV7-3 to TRBJ2-5; 11 bases align to TRBD1. Trimming removed 3 bases from V and 2 bases from J; junction bases left unmatched: 2. The CDR3 runs to 15 residues. Germline V CDR1 and CDR2: SGHTA, FQGTGA. CDR3 in amino acids: CASSLGQGVQETQYF. CDR3 DNA: TGTGCCAGCAGCTTGGGACAGGGGGTACAAGAGACCCAGTACTTC. Looking up the rest from reference TRBV7-3 and TRBJ2-5 gives the full variable domain: GAGVSQTPSNKVTEKGKYVELRCDPISGHTALYWYRQSLGQGPEFLIYFQGTGAADDSGLPNDRFFAVRPEGSVSTLKIQRTERGDSAVYLCASSLGQGVQETQYFGPGTRLLVL.

Comments on this clone: Sequence at one end of the junction differs from germline and may be a read error. V and J are TRBV9 and TRBJ1-5; D gene uncertain. In germline, CDR1 is SGDLS, CDR2 YYNGEE. The CDR3 length is 11 residues. The CDR3 loop reads CASSVNPPQHF. CDR3 coding DNA: TGTGCCAGCAGCGTAAATCCGCCCCAGCATTTT.

The J gene is TRBJ2-7, the V gene TRBV10-1; 16 bases fit TRBD2. V dropped 5 bases and J dropped 4; count of bases not matched to a gene: 11. CDR1 and CDR2 from the germline V gene are WNHNN and SYGVQD (reference sequence). The CDR3 covers 18 residues. CDR3 region: CASSMGLAGGPSSYEQYF. In DNA, the CDR3 is TGCGCCAGCAGTATGGGACTAGCGGGAGGGCCGAGCAGTTACGAGCAGTACTTC.

This chain links TRBV4-3 with TRBJ2-1; D remains unclear. Germline V gene lookup returns CDR1 LGHNA and CDR2 YSLEER. Deletions cut 4 bases from V and 5 bases from J, with 3 bases between. CDR3 length equals 11 residues. Here the CDR3 reads CASSLNNEQFF. CDR3 coding DNA: TGCGCCAGCAGCCTCAACAATGAGCAGTTCTTC.

The rearrangement uses TRBV5-1 and TRBJ2-7, with D possibly being TRBD1 (8 bases). The CDR3 is 15 amino acids. Deletions cut 0 bases from V and 4 bases from J, with 14 bases between. Per germline, CDR1 SGHRS and CDR2 YFSETQ. CDR3 coding DNA: TGCGCCAGCAGCTTGGGACAGGGGAGGGTGTACGAGCAGTACTTC. It encodes CASSLGQGRVYEQYF.

This clone was counted between two and nine times. This rearrangement joins TRBV7-9 to TRBJ2-7, with a tentative D call TRBD1 (6 bases). Looked up from germline, CDR1 is SEHNR and CDR2 is FQNEAQ (reference sequence). Trimming removed 10 bases from V and 0 bases from J, with 10 bases in between. This CDR3 is built from 12 residues. The CDR3 loop is CATGQRSYEQYF. In DNA, the CDR3 is TGTGCCACCGGACAGCGCTCCTACGAGCAGTACTTC.

This chain uses TRBV12-5 with TRBJ2-7, with a possible D match to TRBD1 (5 bases). The CDR3 consists of 15 residues. Germline CDR1 reads LGHNT; CDR2 reads FRNRAP. Trimming cost V 0 bases and J 4 bases, with 13 bases left between them. CDR3 protein: CASGLVRGHPYEQYF. Here the CDR3 DNA reads TGTGCTAGTGGTTTGGTAAGGGGTCATCCGTACGAGCAGTACTTC.

The gene calls are TRBV27 and TRBJ2-4; TRBD1 agrees at 9 bases. Trimming cost V 0 bases and J 8 bases; bases outside gene matches: 5. This CDR3 region has 15 residues. Germline CDR1 and CDR2: MNHEY and SMNVEV (reference sequence). DNA for the CDR3: TGTGCCAGCAGTTTATCGGACAGGGGTGGCGACATTCAGTACTTC. This sequence encodes CASSLSDRGGDIQYF.

The chain recombines TRBV6-6 with TRBJ1-1, with 8 bases that match TRBD1. The CDR3 sequence is 14 residues long. Germline V CDR1 and CDR2: MNHNY, SVGAGI (reference sequence). V gave up 5 bases and J gave up 2 bases; unmatched junction bases: 4. CDR3 nucleotide sequence: TGTGCCAGCAGTACTCAGGGGGCTAACACTGAAGCTTTCTTT. Its protein product is CASSTQGANTEAFF.

This clone was observed a few times. Other DNA variants within this sample encode the same CDR3. This chain uses TRBV29-1 with TRBJ2-5; D possibly corresponds to TRBD2 (6 bases). CDR3 length equals 10 residues. Trimming left V 6 bases short and J 5 bases short, with 7 bases between. The germline CDR1 and CDR2 sequences are SQVTM and ANQGSEA. CDR3 residues: CSVGGETQYF. DNA of the CDR3: TGCAGCGTCGGGGGTGAGACCCAGTACTTC.

The V and J genes are TRBV18 and TRBJ1-1; unclear D gene. Germline V gives CDR1 KGHSH, CDR2 LQKENI. The CDR3 runs to 13 residues. Trimming cost V 8 bases and J 1 base, with 11 bases left between them. The CDR3 sequence: CASTRTENTEAFF. CDR3 in DNA: TGTGCCAGCACCCGGACGGAGAACACTGAAGCTTTCTTT.

Concerning this clone itself: This CDR3 is also generated by other DNA sequences in the sample. The chain uses TRBV11-3 and TRBJ2-3, with 12 bases that match TRBD2. Germline trimming cut 2 bases from V and 3 bases from J; bases unmatched to any gene: 3. Germline V gene lookup returns CDR1 SGHNT and CDR2 YENEEA. The CDR3 is 16 amino acids. The CDR3 bases are TGTGCCAGCAGCTTAAGCCTAGCGGGGGGGACAGATACGCAGTATTTT. Its translation is CASSLSLAGGTDTQYF.

The count of this clone is one. The chain has TRBV4-1 and TRBJ2-1, with D perhaps being TRBD1 or TRBD2 (7 bases each). Trimming left V 7 bases short and J 6 bases short, with 22 bases between. Germline values: CDR1 MGHRA, CDR2 YSYEKL. This CDR3 region has 16 residues. CDR3 nucleotide sequence: TGCGCCAGCACCATACTTCCAGGGGGGGGGCGCAATGAGCAGTTCTTC. Translated: CASTILPGGGRNEQFF.

This chain connects TRBV18 to TRBJ1-2; TRBD1 agrees at 10 bases. V lost 3 bases to trimming and J lost 3 bases; unmatched junction nucleotides: 7. This CDR3 comprises 16 residues. In germline, CDR1 is KGHSH, CDR2 LQKENI. Here the CDR3 DNA reads TGTGCCAGCTCACCCGGGACAGGGGCTCTGGACTATGGCTACACCTTC. Residues: CASSPGTGALDYGYTF.

This chain uses TRBV18 with TRBJ2-2, with 7 positions matching TRBD1. Unmatched junction bases numbered 1, after V lost 3 bases and J lost 0 bases. The CDR3 has 15 amino acids. Germline lookup yields CDR1 KGHSH and CDR2 LQKENI. The CDR3 nucleotides read TGTGCCAGCTCACCGAGGGGGCCGAACACCGGGGAGCTGTTTTTT. Its translation: CASSPRGPNTGELFF.

The chain has TRBV29-1 and TRBJ2-1; 8 bases fit TRBD1. Germline assignment: CDR1 SQVTM and CDR2 ANQGSEA. The CDR3 has 14 amino acids. The trim removed 7 bases at V and 0 bases at J, leaving 5 bases unmatched. The CDR3 DNA reads TGCAGCGGGGCCGACAGGGGCTCCTACAATGAGCAGTTCTTC. Translation gives CSGADRGSYNEQFF.

This clone was detected only a few times. CDR3: CAISEWTDQPQHF. The CDR3 bases are TGTGCCATCAGTGAGTGGACCGACCAGCCCCAGCATTTT. The rearrangement joins TRBV10-3 to TRBJ1-5; D remains unclear. In germline, CDR1 is ENHRY, CDR2 SYGVKD. The CDR3 is 13 residues long. V lost 1 base and J 7 bases, leaving 8 bases between the germline ends.

The genes are TRBV5-1 and TRBJ1-2; weak D call: TRBD1 (6 bases). Germline CDR1 is SGHRS and CDR2 is YFSETQ. CDR3 length: 16 amino acids. The V end lost 4 bases, the J end lost 4 bases, and 20 bases lay between the germline ends. The CDR3 sequence: CASSANKGGGTYGYTF. In DNA, the CDR3 is TGCGCCAGCAGCGCTAACAAGGGGGGAGGAACCTATGGCTACACCTTC.